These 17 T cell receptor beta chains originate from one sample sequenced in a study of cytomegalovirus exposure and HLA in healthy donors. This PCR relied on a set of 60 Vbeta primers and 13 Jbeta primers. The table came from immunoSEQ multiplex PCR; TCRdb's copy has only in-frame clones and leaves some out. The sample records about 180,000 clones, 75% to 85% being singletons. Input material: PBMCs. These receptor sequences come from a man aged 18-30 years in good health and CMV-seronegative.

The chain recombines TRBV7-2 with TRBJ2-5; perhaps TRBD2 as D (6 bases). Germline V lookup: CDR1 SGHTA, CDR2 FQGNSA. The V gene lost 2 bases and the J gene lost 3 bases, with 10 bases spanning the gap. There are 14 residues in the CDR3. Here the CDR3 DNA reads TGTGCCAGCAGCTTATGGACGGGGGAAGAGACCCAGTACTTC. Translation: CASSLWTGEETQYF.

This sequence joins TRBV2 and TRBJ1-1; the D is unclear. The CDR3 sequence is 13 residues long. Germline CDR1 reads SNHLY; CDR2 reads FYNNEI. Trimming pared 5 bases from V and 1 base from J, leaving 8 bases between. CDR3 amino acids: CASSYRKNTEAFF. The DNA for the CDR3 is TGTGCCAGCAGTTACAGAAAGAACACTGAAGCTTTCTTT.

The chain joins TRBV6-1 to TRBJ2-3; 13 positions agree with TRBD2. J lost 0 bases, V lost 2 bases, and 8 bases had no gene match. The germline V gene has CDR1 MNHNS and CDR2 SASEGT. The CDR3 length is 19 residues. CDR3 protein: CASSEKGTSGAPSTDTQYF. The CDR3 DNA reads TGTGCCAGCAGTGAAAAAGGGACTAGCGGGGCCCCTAGCACAGATACGCAGTATTTT.

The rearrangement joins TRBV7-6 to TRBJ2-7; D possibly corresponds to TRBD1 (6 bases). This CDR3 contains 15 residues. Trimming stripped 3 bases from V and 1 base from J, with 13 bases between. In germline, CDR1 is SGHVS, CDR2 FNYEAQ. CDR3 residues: CASSLTMDSSYEQYF. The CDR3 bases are TGTGCCAGCAGCTTGACTATGGACAGTTCCTACGAGCAGTACTTC.

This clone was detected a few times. Here the CDR3 DNA reads TGTGCCATCAGTGAGTCCCGGGGTAATCAGCCCCAGCATTTT. Amino acid sequence: CAISESRGNQPQHF. The J gene is TRBJ1-5, the V gene TRBV10-3, with D hard to call. This CDR3 spans 14 amino acids. The germline gives CDR1 ENHRY, CDR2 SYGVKD. V was cut by 0 bases and J by 4 bases, with 7 bases left in between.

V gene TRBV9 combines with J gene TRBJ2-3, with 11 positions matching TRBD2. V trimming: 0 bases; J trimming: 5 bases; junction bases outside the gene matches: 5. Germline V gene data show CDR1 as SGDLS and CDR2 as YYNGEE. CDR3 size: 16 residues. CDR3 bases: TGTGCCAGCAGCGTAGCTGGCCTAGCGGGAGGAGATACGCAGTATTTT. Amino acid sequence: CASSVAGLAGGDTQYF.

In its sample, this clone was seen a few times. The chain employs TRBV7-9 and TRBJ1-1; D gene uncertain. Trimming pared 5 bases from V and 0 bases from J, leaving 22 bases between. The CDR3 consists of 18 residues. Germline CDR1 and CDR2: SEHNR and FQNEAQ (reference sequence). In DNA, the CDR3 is TGTGCCAGCAGCCCTACTTTGCGGGCCCTGGGGATGAACACTGAAGCTTTCTTT. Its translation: CASSPTLRALGMNTEAFF.

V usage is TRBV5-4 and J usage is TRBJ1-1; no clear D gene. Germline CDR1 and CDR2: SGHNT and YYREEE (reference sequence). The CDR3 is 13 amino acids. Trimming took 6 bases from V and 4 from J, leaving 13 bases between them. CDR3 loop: CASIGGLGTEAFF. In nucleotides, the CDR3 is TGTGCCAGCATAGGAGGATTGGGCACTGAAGCTTTCTTT.

CDR3 nucleotides: TGTGCCAGCAGCCCAGTGGGTGGGGGCGTCAACGAGCAGTACTTC. Translating gives CASSPVGGGVNEQYF. The chain joins TRBV5-4 to TRBJ2-7; weak D call: TRBD1 (6 bases). V was clipped by 4 bases and J by 5 bases, with 19 bases between them. Germline V gene lookup returns CDR1 SGHNT and CDR2 YYREEE (reference sequence). The CDR3 extends over 15 amino acids.

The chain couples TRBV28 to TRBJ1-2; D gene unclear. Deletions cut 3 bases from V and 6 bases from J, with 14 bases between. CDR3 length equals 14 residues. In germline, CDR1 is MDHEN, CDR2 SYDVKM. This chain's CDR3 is CASSLPNWRDGYTF. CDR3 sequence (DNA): TGTGCCAGCAGTTTGCCGAACTGGAGGGATGGCTACACCTTC.

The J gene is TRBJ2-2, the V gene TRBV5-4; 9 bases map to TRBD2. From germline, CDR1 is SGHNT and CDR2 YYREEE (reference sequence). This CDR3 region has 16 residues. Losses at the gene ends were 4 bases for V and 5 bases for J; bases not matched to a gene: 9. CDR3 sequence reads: CASSAPGAGGTGELFF. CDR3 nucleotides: TGTGCCAGCAGCGCCCCCGGGGCGGGGGGGACCGGGGAGCTGTTTTTT.

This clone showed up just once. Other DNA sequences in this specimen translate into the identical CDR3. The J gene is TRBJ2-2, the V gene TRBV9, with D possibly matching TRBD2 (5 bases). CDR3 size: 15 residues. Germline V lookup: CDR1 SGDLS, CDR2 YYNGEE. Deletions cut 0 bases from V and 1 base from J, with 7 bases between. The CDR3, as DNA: TGTGCCAGCAGCGTAGGAGGAGGGAACACCGGGGAGCTGTTTTTT. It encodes CASSVGGGNTGELFF.

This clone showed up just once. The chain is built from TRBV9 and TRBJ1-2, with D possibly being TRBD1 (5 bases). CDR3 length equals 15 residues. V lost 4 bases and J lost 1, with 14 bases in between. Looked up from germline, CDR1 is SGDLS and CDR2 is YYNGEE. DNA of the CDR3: TGTGCCAGCAGCCTTAGCACGGACATTAACTATGGCTACACCTTC. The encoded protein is CASSLSTDINYGYTF.

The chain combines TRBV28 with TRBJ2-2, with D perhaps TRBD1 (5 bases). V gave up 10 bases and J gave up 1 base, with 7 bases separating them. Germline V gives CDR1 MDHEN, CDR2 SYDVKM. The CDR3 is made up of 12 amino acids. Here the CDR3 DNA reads TGTGCCACAGGACAGAACACCGGGGAGCTGTTTTTT. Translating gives CATGQNTGELFF.

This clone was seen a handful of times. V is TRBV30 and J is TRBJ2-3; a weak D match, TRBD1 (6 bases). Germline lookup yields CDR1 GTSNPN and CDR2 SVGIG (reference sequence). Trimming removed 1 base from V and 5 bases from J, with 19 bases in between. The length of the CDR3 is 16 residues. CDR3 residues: CAWSGALGALGDTQYF. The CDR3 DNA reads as TGTGCCTGGAGTGGAGCCCTGGGGGCCCTCGGAGATACGCAGTATTTT. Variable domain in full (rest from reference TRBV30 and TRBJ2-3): SQTIHQWPATLVQPVGSPLSLECTVEGTSNPNLYWYRQAAGRGLQLLFYSVGIGQISSEVPQNLSASRPQDRQFILSSKKLLLSDSGFYLCAWSGALGALGDTQYFGPGTRLTVL.

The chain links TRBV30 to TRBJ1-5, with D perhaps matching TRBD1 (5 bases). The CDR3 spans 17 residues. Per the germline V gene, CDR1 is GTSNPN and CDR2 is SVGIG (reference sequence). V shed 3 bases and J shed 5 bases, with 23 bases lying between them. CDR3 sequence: CAWSAIRGIDQYQPQHF. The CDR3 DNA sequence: TGTGCCTGGAGCGCCATTAGGGGAATTGACCAATATCAGCCCCAGCATTTT.

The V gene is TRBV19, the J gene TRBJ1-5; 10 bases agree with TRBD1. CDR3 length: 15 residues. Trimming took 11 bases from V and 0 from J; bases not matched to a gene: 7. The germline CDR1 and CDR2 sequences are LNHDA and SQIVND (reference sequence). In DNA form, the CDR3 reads TGTGCCCGAGGACAGGGGGGAAATAGCAATCAGCCCCAGCATTTT. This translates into CARGQGGNSNQPQHF.